The 25 T cell receptor beta chains listed next were all sequenced from one sample in a study of chemoradiotherapy in HPV16-positive cancers. Profiling relied on immunoSEQ multiplex PCR, and the TCRdb table lists in-frame clones only, not all of them. The data show more than 12,000 clones, just over 90% seen once. The sample was blood, taken from a patient who underwent chemoradiotherapy. The receptor source for this set is a human donor with HPV-associated anogenital cancer.

The V and J genes are TRBV11-2 and TRBJ1-1; 8 bases line up with TRBD1. Losses at the gene ends were 4 bases for V and 5 bases for J; bases not matched to a gene: 9. CDR3 size: 15 residues. Germline V lookup: CDR1 SGHAT, CDR2 FQNNGV. The CDR3 DNA is TGTGCCAGCAGCTCAGACGCAGGGGGCTGGACTGAAGCTTTCTTT. It encodes CASSSDAGGWTEAFF.

The CDR3 nucleotides are TGCAGCGGGGGGACAGGGGGAACTGAAGCTTTCTTT. Amino acids: CSGGTGGTEAFF. The genes are TRBV29-1 and TRBJ1-1, with 11 bases aligning to TRBD1. The CDR3 loop spans 12 amino acids. The germline CDR1 and CDR2 sequences are SQVTM and ANQGSEA. The junction had 3 bases not matched to a gene; V was cut back by 7 bases and J by 5 bases.

This chain uses TRBV4-1 with TRBJ2-3, with 10 bases identical to TRBD2. The CDR3 has 16 residues. Germline V CDR1 and CDR2: MGHRA, YSYEKL. The V and J ends lost 5 bases and 2 bases, in that order; junction bases with no gene match: 7. CDR3 nucleotides: TGCGCCAGCAGCGAACTAGCGGGGCGGCTCACAGATACGCAGTATTTT. It codes for CASSELAGRLTDTQYF.

The J gene is TRBJ2-2, the V gene TRBV2; 8 nucleotides line up with TRBD1. CDR1 SNHLY and CDR2 FYNNEI come from the germline V gene. With 3 bases clipped from V and 6 bases from J, the junction kept 9 bases outside the gene matches. The CDR3 is 16 amino acids. The CDR3 reads CASSEVLQGAAGELFF. Written as DNA, the CDR3 is TGTGCCAGCAGTGAGGTTCTCCAGGGGGCGGCCGGGGAGCTGTTTTTT.

This clone was observed once. The J gene is TRBJ2-7, the V gene TRBV7-6; the D gene is possibly TRBD1 (5 bases). Germline V gene data show CDR1 as SGHVS and CDR2 as FNYEAQ. V lost 1 base, J lost 7 bases, and 20 bases lay in between. The CDR3 runs 16 residues. Here the CDR3 DNA reads TGTGCCAGCAGCTTAGAGGCGACTGACAGTTACGGGGAGCAGTACTTC. Translated, it gives CASSLEATDSYGEQYF.

There are a few counts of this clone. This sequence joins TRBV7-2 and TRBJ2-7; 8 bases map to TRBD1. CDR3 size: 16 residues. Germline values: CDR1 SGHTA, CDR2 FQGNSA. V lost 5 bases to trimming and J lost 5 bases; unmatched junction nucleotides: 14. The CDR3 loop reads CASSPRPGQVRHEQYF. The CDR3 nucleotides are TGTGCCAGCAGCCCTAGGCCGGGACAGGTTCGCCACGAGCAGTACTTC.

This chain links TRBV9 with TRBJ2-5, with D possibly being TRBD2 (5 bases). The end of the DNA aligns better with TRBJ2-7, so the J call may be wrong. CDR1 SGDLS and CDR2 YYNGEE come from the germline V gene. CDR3 length: 15 residues. The CDR3 region has the DNA TGTGCCAGCAGCGTCTACGCGGGTACTGCCTACGAGCAGTACTTC. Translation: CASSVYAGTAYEQYF.

This chain uses TRBV6-4 with TRBJ2-3; 11 bases fit TRBD2. Germline V gene sequence: CDR1 MRHNA, CDR2 SNTAGT. Trimming took 0 bases from V and 4 from J; bases not matched to a gene: 0. CDR3 size: 15 residues. This CDR3 reads CASSDSSGGADTQYF. CDR3 in DNA: TGTGCCAGCAGTGACTCTAGCGGGGGGGCAGATACGCAGTATTTT.

This clone has only one observation. The rearrangement uses TRBV11-2 and TRBJ1-4, with D possibly TRBD1 on 5 matching bases. The CDR3 length is 14 residues. Germline CDR1 SGHAT, CDR2 FQNNGV. V was clipped by 3 bases and J by 3 bases, with 8 bases between them. CDR3 amino acids: CASSFGGANEKLFF. In DNA form, the CDR3 reads TGTGCCAGCAGCTTTGGGGGGGCTAATGAAAAACTGTTTTTT.

The rearrangement links TRBV14 to TRBJ2-7, with unresolved D. The CDR3 has 15 amino acids. V was trimmed by 0 bases and J by 3 bases, leaving 12 bases between them. The germline V gene encodes CDR1 SGHDN and CDR2 FVKESK. CDR3: CASSQEKVLRYEQYF. CDR3 DNA sequence: TGTGCCAGCAGCCAAGAAAAGGTCCTCCGCTACGAGCAGTACTTC.

This rearrangement joins TRBV30 to TRBJ2-3, with D possibly TRBD2 on 7 matching bases. The germline V gene has CDR1 GTSNPN and CDR2 SVGIG (reference sequence). V was cut by 0 bases and J by 5 bases, with 15 bases left in between. The CDR3 length is 15 residues. This CDR3 is CAWSVSGGQGDTQYF. The CDR3 coding sequence is TGTGCCTGGAGTGTATCGGGGGGCCAGGGAGATACGCAGTATTTT.

The rearrangement joins TRBV30 to TRBJ1-2; TRBD1 agrees at 8 bases. V trimming: 5 bases; J trimming: 4 bases; junction bases outside the gene matches: 6. The length of the CDR3 is 13 residues. Germline assignment: CDR1 GTSNPN and CDR2 SVGIG (reference sequence). CDR3 sequence: CAWGRDRPYGYTF. DNA for the CDR3: TGTGCCTGGGGACGGGACAGGCCCTATGGCTACACCTTC.

The V call is TRBV7-9, the J call TRBJ2-2; perhaps TRBD2 as D (6 bases). Germline assignment: CDR1 SEHNR and CDR2 FQNEAQ (reference sequence). Trimming took off 2 bases at V and 3 bases at J, with 13 bases between the two ends. The CDR3 sequence is 16 residues long. The CDR3 nucleotides read TGTGCCAGCAGCTTATCGGCGGGGTTCTACACCGGGGAGCTGTTTTTT. This translates into CASSLSAGFYTGELFF.

The chain joins TRBV14 to TRBJ2-7; the match to TRBD1 covers 7 bases. This CDR3 comprises 15 residues. V was clipped by 4 bases and J by 2 bases; unmatched bases: 8. Germline-derived CDR1 and CDR2 are SGHDN and FVKESK. Written as DNA, the CDR3 is TGTGCCAGCAGCCTCAGGGGGAAGGGAACCTACGAGCAGTACTTC. Translating gives CASSLRGKGTYEQYF.

The chain employs TRBV18 and TRBJ2-2; a possible D gene is TRBD2 (6 bases). The CDR3 is made up of 16 amino acids. Trimming took off 3 bases at V and 5 bases at J, with 16 bases between the two ends. Germline assignment: CDR1 KGHSH and CDR2 LQKENI. The CDR3 spells CASSPRILAGTGELFF. The CDR3 coding sequence is TGTGCCAGCTCACCGAGAATACTAGCAGGTACCGGGGAGCTGTTTTTT.

Concerning this clone: The sample carries other DNA sequences with the same CDR3. The V and J genes are TRBV7-3 and TRBJ1-1, with D maybe TRBD1 (5 bases). The CDR3 length is 14 residues. Trimming took off 3 bases at V and 1 base at J, with 9 bases between the two ends. Looked up from germline, CDR1 is SGHTA and CDR2 is FQGTGA. The CDR3 DNA sequence: TGTGCCAGCAGCTTTGGGGCAGGGAACACTGAAGCTTTCTTT. It encodes CASSFGAGNTEAFF.

This clone was picked up a small number of times. The J gene is TRBJ2-2, the V gene TRBV6-5; the D gene is possibly TRBD2 (7 bases). There are 16 residues in the CDR3. Per the germline V gene, CDR1 is MNHEY and CDR2 is SVGAGI. V lost 2 bases to trimming and J lost 4 bases, with 14 bases between them. Here the CDR3 DNA reads TGTGCCAGCAGTTACACCGTAGGGGGGGTCACCGGGGAGCTGTTTTTT. Its translation: CASSYTVGGVTGELFF.

This clone was seen a single time. The chain uses TRBV7-9 and TRBJ1-1; D ambiguous. V was pared by 6 bases and J by 4 bases, with 12 bases between. Germline assignment: CDR1 SEHNR and CDR2 FQNEAQ (reference sequence). This CDR3 has 13 amino acids. The CDR3 nucleotides read TGTGCCAGCAGGGGAGGCGTCCTCACTGAAGCTTTCTTT. It yields the protein CASRGGVLTEAFF.

The genes are TRBV6-5 and TRBJ2-7; unclear D gene. V lost 2 bases and J 9 bases, leaving 17 bases between the germline ends. Germline assignment: CDR1 MNHEY and CDR2 SVGAGI. The CDR3 consists of 14 residues. The CDR3 DNA is TGTGCCAGCAGTTACGATTCCCCCCCCCTCGGGCAGTACTTC. The encoded protein is CASSYDSPPLGQYF.

The chain recombines TRBV10-2 with TRBJ2-7; 12 bases line up with TRBD2. From germline, CDR1 is WSHSY and CDR2 SAAADI. This CDR3 has 15 residues. Trimming cost V 4 bases and J 5 bases; bases outside gene matches: 6. CDR3 protein: CASSAGTSGQDEQYF. CDR3 sequence (DNA): TGCGCCAGCAGTGCGGGGACTAGCGGGCAAGACGAGCAGTACTTC.

The chain combines TRBV7-3 with TRBJ1-2; maybe TRBD1 (6 bases). V lost 4 bases to trimming and J lost 6 bases, with 18 bases between them. Per germline, CDR1 SGHTA and CDR2 FQGTGA. The CDR3 is made up of 15 amino acids. The CDR3 protein is CASSYSQGRLNGYTF. The CDR3 bases are TGTGCCAGCAGCTATTCCCAGGGGCGCCTAAATGGCTACACCTTC.

The chain links TRBV7-3 to TRBJ2-1, with 9 positions matching TRBD2. Germline assignment: CDR1 SGHTA and CDR2 FQGTGA. There are 16 residues in the CDR3. The V and J ends lost 1 base and 7 bases, in that order; junction bases with no gene match: 8. CDR3 protein: CASSLRFAGGQNEQFF. DNA of the CDR3: TGTGCCAGCAGCTTAAGGTTCGCGGGGGGGCAAAATGAGCAGTTCTTC. Supplemented by reference TRBV7-3 and TRBJ2-1, the full variable domain reads GAGVSQTPSNKVTEKGKYVELRCDPISGHTALYWYRQSLGQGPEFLIYFQGTGAADDSGLPNDRFFAVRPEGSVSTLKIQRTERGDSAVYLCASSLRFAGGQNEQFFGPGTRLTVL.

The rearrangement links TRBV19 to TRBJ2-3, with a weak D call TRBD2 (6 bases). The ends were cut back, 3 bases at V and 0 bases at J, with 7 bases in the middle. The CDR3 is 14 residues long. The V gene's germline CDR1 is LNHDA and CDR2 SQIVND (reference sequence). The CDR3 DNA follows: TGTGCCAGTAGTATTGGACTAAGCACAGATACGCAGTATTTT. Protein: CASSIGLSTDTQYF.

The chain carries TRBV7-9 and TRBJ1-2, with 8 bases identical to TRBD1. The CDR3 is made up of 13 amino acids. Germline V gives CDR1 SEHNR, CDR2 FQNEAQ (reference sequence). Trimming at V came to 5 bases and at J to 4 bases, leaving 3 bases not matched to a gene. CDR3 sequence: CASSRQGIYGYTF. The CDR3 DNA sequence: TGTGCCAGCAGCCGACAGGGGATCTATGGCTACACCTTC.

The table lists this clone with a count of one. The chain recombines TRBV9 with TRBJ2-5, with 12 bases lining up with TRBD2. The CDR3 runs 17 residues. V was clipped by 4 bases and J by 5 bases; unmatched bases: 12. Germline V lookup: CDR1 SGDLS, CDR2 YYNGEE. The CDR3 DNA reads as TGTGCCAGCAGCACCCGGACTAGCGGGGAAGGTGGTGAGACCCAGTACTTC. It encodes CASSTRTSGEGGETQYF.